Listed below are T cell receptor beta chains from one sample, sequenced in a study of T cells in Graves' hyperthyroidism and ophthalmopathy. One entry per CDR3 protein, called by TCRdb with MiXCR from the multiplex PCR reads. The table records about 96,000 distinct CDR3 sequences, around 52% of them present only once. Sequencing was done on a sample of blood. These receptors all come from a woman in her 40s with Graves' hyperthyroidism. Each CDR3 is given with its conserved first and last residue. A D gene is named only where the DNA matches it firmly. Expanded clones are given a class, and other clones once, few, many or no size at all.

D	size	V	J	DNA	CDR3
NA	many	TRBV7-2	TRBJ2-5	TGTGCCAGCAGCCCCCCCGGCCCCCAAGAGACCCAGTACTTC	CASSPPGPQETQYF
NA	NA	TRBV7-2	TRBJ2-4	TGTGCCAGCAGCCCCTCCGACGGCGGGGACATTCAGTACTTC	CASSPSDGGDIQYF
NA	many	TRBV5-1	TRBJ1-4	TGCGCCAGCAGCTTGGGGAGGGGCTCGAGTGAAAAACTGTTTTTT	CASSLGRGSSEKLFF
NA	NA	TRBV10-3	TRBJ1-6	TGTGCCATCAGAGGGGTAGCCGGATTCCCTAATTCACCCCTCCACTTT	CAIRGVAGFPNSPLHF
NA	NA	TRBV30	TRBJ2-7	TGTGCCTGGAGTAGCTGGGACTCCTCCTACGAGCAGTACTTC	CAWSSWDSSYEQYF
TRBD1	once	TRBV7-2	TRBJ2-7	TGTGCCAGCAGCGTCCCGGACAGGGGTGGAGGCGAGCAGTACTTC	CASSVPDRGGGEQYF
TRBD2	NA	TRBV20-1	TRBJ2-7	TGCAGTGCCCTCGGGGGGGGGGCAAACCTCTACGAGCAGTACTTC	CSALGGGANLYEQYF
NA	NA	TRBV19	TRBJ1-2	TGTGCCAGTAGTATAGAGAAATGGGATGGCTACATCTTC	CASSIEKWDGYIF
NA	NA	TRBV13	TRBJ2-7	TGTGCCAGCAGCTATTCCTTGGATAGGGCCTACGAGCAGTACTTC	CASSYSLDRAYEQYF
TRBD2	NA	TRBV7-6	TRBJ2-7	TGTGCCAGCAGCTTAGGGGCTAGCGGGAGATTCAACGAGCAGTACTTC	CASSLGASGRFNEQYF
NA	many	TRBV19	TRBJ1-1	TGTGCCAGTAGGACGGCTGGAACTGAAGCTTTCTTT	CASRTAGTEAFF
TRBD1	NA	TRBV6-6	TRBJ2-3	TGTGCCAGCAGTTACGGGGACAGGGTTGGGGATACGCAGTATTTT	CASSYGDRVGDTQYF
NA	many	TRBV2	TRBJ1-5	TGTGCCAGCAGAACCGGGGGGGGTTCGGGCAATCAGCCCCAGCATTTT	CASRTGGGSGNQPQHF
NA	many	TRBV7-9	TRBJ1-1	TGTGCCAGCAGCGAGTCGTACGGGACTGAAGCTCTCTTT	CASSESYGTEALF
TRBD2	NA	TRBV7-3	TRBJ2-7	TGTGCCAGCAGCCCCAGACTAGCGGGAGCCTACGAGCAGTACTTC	CASSPRLAGAYEQYF
NA	NA	TRBV10-3	TRBJ2-2	TGTGCCATCAGTCTGGGGACGGCCACCGGGGAGCTGTTTTTT	CAISLGTATGELFF
NA	many	TRBV19	TRBJ1-1	TGTGCCAGTAGACTGACCCTGACAGGGAACACTGAAGCTTTCTTT	CASRLTLTGNTEAFF
TRBD1	NA	TRBV29-1	TRBJ1-1	TGCAGCGTCGACACTGGACAGGGATCCAACACTGAAGCTTTCTTT	CSVDTGQGSNTEAFF
NA	many	TRBV20-1	TRBJ2-5	TGCAGTGCTAGAGATTGGAGGGAGCAAGAGACCCAGTACTTC	CSARDWREQETQYF
TRBD1	many	TRBV5-8	TRBJ1-2	TGTGCCAGCAGCCCTCGACAGGGTGTCACGGGCTATGGCTACACCTTC	CASSPRQGVTGYGYTF
NA	NA	TRBV7-6	TRBJ2-7	TGTGCCAGCAGGCTGGGTGGGGACTACGAGCAGTACTTC	CASRLGGDYEQYF
NA	many	TRBV7-9	TRBJ1-6	TGTGCCAGCAGCTTCGGGGACATGGGCTATAATTCACCCCTCCACTTT	CASSFGDMGYNSPLHF
TRBD1	NA	TRBV7-6	TRBJ2-5	TGTGCCAGCACTTCCGGTGGGGGACAGAACCAAGAGACCCAGTACTTC	CASTSGGGQNQETQYF
NA	once	TRBV2	TRBJ1-2	TGTGCCAGCAGAGCCAAGCGCCTGGGGGGCGACACCTTC	CASRAKRLGGDTF
NA	many	TRBV10-3	TRBJ2-7	TGTGCCATCAGTGAGCCAGACAGAACCTACGAGCAGTACTTC	CAISEPDRTYEQYF
TRBD2	NA	TRBV4-1	TRBJ2-2	TGCGCCAGCAGCCAAGATCGGAGCGGGAGGGCCTTGAGGGAGCTGTTTTTT	CASSQDRSGRALRELFF
NA	once	TRBV11-2	TRBJ1-6	TGTGCCAGCAGCCTAGGTACAACCGTCTCACCCCTCCACTTT	CASSLGTTVSPLHF
TRBD2	NA	TRBV10-3	TRBJ2-5	TGTGCCACCAGTGACCCGACTAGCGGGGCAACCCAAGAGACCCAGTACTTC	CATSDPTSGATQETQYF
NA	NA	TRBV7-9	TRBJ1-6	TGTGCCGGCAGTGAACTAGCGGGGGGAGGGGATTCACCCCTCCACTTT	CAGSELAGGGDSPLHF
TRBD2	many	TRBV5-1	TRBJ2-7	TGCGCCAGCAGCTTGGGGCAGGGAGGGCTCGAGCAGTACTTC	CASSLGQGGLEQYF
TRBD2	many	TRBV20-1	TRBJ2-7	TGCAGTGCTAGATCCGGACTAGCGGGGGCATACGAGCAGTACTTC	CSARSGLAGAYEQYF
TRBD1	many	TRBV7-2	TRBJ1-6	TGTGCCAGCAGCCTGGACTCGGACAGGGGGCTTAATTCACCCCTCCACTTT	CASSLDSDRGLNSPLHF
TRBD1	NA	TRBV9	TRBJ1-3	TGTGCCAGCAGCGGTAGAGGGGGGACAGCGAACACCATATATTTT	CASSGRGGTANTIYF
TRBD2	many	TRBV15	TRBJ2-5	TGTGCCACCAGCAGTGGGACTAGCGGGAGTGAGACCCAGTACTTC	CATSSGTSGSETQYF
NA	NA	TRBV7-2	TRBJ1-6	TGTGCCAGCAGCCCCGACGGGCACGGGGACGCCTATAATTCACCCCTCCACTTT	CASSPDGHGDAYNSPLHF
NA	NA	TRBV2	TRBJ2-3	TGTGCCAGCAGCCAAGGGAATCCTCCGGCAGATACGCAGTATTTT	CASSQGNPPADTQYF
TRBD1	many	TRBV20-1	TRBJ1-6	TGCAGTGCTAGCGACAGGGTAGATAATTCACCCCTCCACTTT	CSASDRVDNSPLHF
NA	few	TRBV6-1	TRBJ2-5	TGTGCCAGCAGTGAATTGGAAGGGGGGCTCCAAGAGACCCAGTACTTC	CASSELEGGLQETQYF
NA	NA	TRBV15	TRBJ1-5	TGTGCCACCAGCAGAGATTCGGGCTACGAGCATTTT	CATSRDSGYEHF
NA	many	TRBV2	TRBJ1-5	TGTGCCAGCAGTGAAGTACGGTCGGCTAATAGCAATCAGCCCCAGCATTTT	CASSEVRSANSNQPQHF
NA	NA	TRBV7-9	TRBJ1-5	TGTGCCAGCAGCGCCGGGCCCAATCAGCCCCAGCATTTT	CASSAGPNQPQHF
NA	many	TRBV29-1	TRBJ1-1	TGCAGCACGTTACATGGGGTTCAGACTGAAGCTTTCTTT	CSTLHGVQTEAFF
TRBD2	many	TRBV6-6	TRBJ2-5	TGTGCCAGCAGGGGACTAGCACACCAAGAGACCCAGTACTTC	CASRGLAHQETQYF
TRBD1	NA	TRBV5-4	TRBJ1-2	TGTGCCAGCAGCTTGGGATGGGACAGGGAGCACTATGGCTACACCTTC	CASSLGWDREHYGYTF
NA	many	TRBV24-1	TRBJ2-2	TGTGCCACCAGTGACTGGAACACCGGGGAGCTGTTTTTT	CATSDWNTGELFF
TRBD2	many	TRBV20-1	TRBJ2-2	TGCAGTGCTAGAGTAGGAGCGGGAGGGAACACCGGGGAGCTGTTTTTT	CSARVGAGGNTGELFF
NA	NA	TRBV12-3/TRBV12-4	TRBJ1-1	TGTGCCAGCAGTTTGCGGGATGCCGACACTGAAGCTTTCTTT	CASSLRDADTEAFF
NA	many	TRBV20-1	TRBJ2-7	TGCAGTGCTAGTTACCCACCCCCCGCCGAGCAGTACTTC	CSASYPPPAEQYF
NA	many	TRBV29-1	TRBJ2-5	TGCAGCGTTGAAAGGCTAGTAGTGGAGACCCAGTACTTC	CSVERLVVETQYF
TRBD1	NA	TRBV29-1	TRBJ1-2	TGCAGGACTACGGGACAGGGGAACTATGGCTACACCTTC	CRTTGQGNYGYTF
TRBD1	NA	TRBV7-9	TRBJ1-1	TGTGCCAGCAGACCGGGACAGGGCACTGAAGCTTTCTTT	CASRPGQGTEAFF
NA	NA	TRBV7-9	TRBJ2-5	TGTGCCAGCAGTCTTAGCGGGAGACAGGGGGCAATCTTC	CASSLSGRQGAIF
TRBD1	NA	TRBV2	TRBJ1-1	TGTACCAGCCAAGGGGACAGGGTCGGCACTGAAGCTTTCTTT	CTSQGDRVGTEAFF
NA	many	TRBV7-2	TRBJ2-7	TGTGCCAGCAGCTTACGCCAACCAATCTACGAGCAGTACTTC	CASSLRQPIYEQYF
TRBD2	many	TRBV20-1	TRBJ2-5	TGCAGTGCTAGAGGGACTAGCGGGATGCTCGCAGAGACCCAGTACTTC	CSARGTSGMLAETQYF